Sequencing of this TCR beta chain was carried out in a study of T-cell reconstitution after alpha-beta-depleted transplantation in children. Points from the study as a whole: Diversity and T-cell counts at one year after transplant derived mostly from new T cells.

This clonotype was counted a few times. The antigen is undetermined. The TCRbeta library incorporated unique molecular identifiers. TCRdb re-called the PCR reads with MiXCR, one entry per CDR3 protein. The sample holds about 340,000 distinct CDR3 sequences, roughly 16% seen once. The sequence came from a male patient aged 2 to 10 who had a stem cell transplant for acute lymphoblastic leukemia, so the T cells may come from the graft donor. Here the sequenced sample was PBMCs, mostly from graft donor cells, taken 360 days after TCRalphabeta/CD19-depleted stem cell transplant.

For the CDR3, the DNA is TGTGCCAGCAGCCAAGGTACAGCCCTCTATCAGCCCCAGCATTTT. Its protein is CASSQGTALYQPQHF. V gene TRBV3-1 combines with J gene TRBJ1-5; no reliable D call. The V gene lost 1 base and the J gene lost 5 bases, with 12 bases spanning the gap. The CDR3 length is 15 residues. The germline gives CDR1 LGHDT, CDR2 YNNKEL (reference sequence). The entire variable domain, with the rest obtained from reference TRBV3-1 and TRBJ1-5, is as follows: DTAVSQTPKYLVTQMGNDKSIKCEQNLGHDTMYWYKQDSKKFLKIMFSYNNKELIINETVPNRFSPKSPDKAHLNLHINSLELGDSAVYFCASSQGTALYQPQHFGDGTRLSIL.